The T cell receptor beta chain described here comes from a study of CD8+ T cells in alopecia areata. The length of the CDR3 is 18 residues. Germline V gene lookup returns CDR1 SGDLS and CDR2 YYNGEE. V was clipped by 6 bases and J by 1 base; unmatched bases: 11. This clone occurred a few times. It was cDNA, reverse transcribed from extracted RNA, that served as the sequencing template. The repertoire was sequenced with immunoSEQ multiplex PCR; TCRdb's copy has only in-frame clones and lacks some. The sample has hundreds of thousands of clones; roughly two fifths are singletons. Regarding treatment: oral pan-JAK inhibitor, 5-10 mg twice daily. As part of sample collection, lesional scalp punch biopsies and peripheral blood were taken from alopecia areata patients. Separation by sorting yielded CD4+ and CD8+ T cells from PBMCs.

This clonotype originated in a human donor with alopecia areata. The chain links TRBV9 to TRBJ2-1; 12 positions agree with TRBD2. The starting material was CD4+ T cells sorted from blood, obtained between weeks 30 and 35, from a patient treated with tofacitinib. The CDR3 sequence: CASTRSSGRAGSYNEQFF. The DNA for the CDR3 is TGTGCCAGCACCCGATCTAGCGGGAGGGCCGGATCCTACAATGAGCAGTTCTTC. Looking up the rest from reference TRBV9 and TRBJ2-1 gives the full variable domain: DSGVTQTPKHLITATGQRVTLRCSPRSGDLSVYWYQQSLDQGLQFLIQYYNGEERAKGNILERFSAQQFPDLHSELNLSSLELGDSALYFCASTRSSGRAGSYNEQFFGPGTRLTVL.